This TCR beta chain was sequenced for a study of CD8 T cells in Susac syndrome (dated by TCRdb to about 2019). Study-level background: The study used repertoire sequencing to test whether antigen drove CD8+ T cell activation and differentiation in Susac syndrome. CD8+ T cell repertoire clonality was compared between some 13 healthy donors, approximately 14 Susac syndrome patients and around 15 multiple sclerosis patients.

RNA was extracted using the RNeasy kit, and about 0.45 to 1 microgram was reverse transcribed with random hexamers. The immunoSEQ multiplex PCR assay, which covers 54 Vbeta and 13 Jbeta segments, was used to amplify TCR beta CDR3 regions. PCR amplification bias was corrected by using a synthetic template baseline for primer optimization and computational correction. Concerning the study's data processing: Only productive sequences were kept, with reads annotated to V, D and J genes according to IMGT and analyzed in immunoSEQ Analyzer. To calculate clonality, Shannon entropy was normalized by log2 of the number of productive unique sequences and then subtracted from one. For each patient and control, public and private clones were evaluated within the 100 most prevalent clones. A clone was defined as Susac-specific if it was absent from the healthy and MS cohorts, from roughly 1,000 published viral clones and from other ImmuneACCESS disease sequences. TCRdb reprocessed the public reads (quality trimming at Q25 with fastp, clone calling with MiXCR) and kept in-frame beta chains. Entries are consolidated by CDR3 protein sequence, retaining the most common genes and DNA. The V and J calls shown here were made by TCRdb, not taken from the authors' results. This sample has a few hundred thousand distinct CDR3 sequences in its table, and 65% to 90% of those were observed once. The top ten hold 0.21% of the sample.

Study-level results and caveats: The study acknowledged that relatively few individuals were included in the TCR sequencing and HLA analysis.

High-throughput TCR beta sequencing profiled peripheral blood CD8+ and CD4+ T cells from healthy donors, Susac syndrome patients and multiple sclerosis patients. The multiple sclerosis controls were treatment-naive patients whose relapsing-remitting disease, either stable or active, fulfilled the revised McDonald criteria. CD8+ TEMRA cells were enriched by FACS, while bulk CD8+ and CD4+ T cells were purified by magnetic negative isolation. Blood was drawn into EDTA tubes, processed within 24 hours, and PBMCs were isolated by density gradient centrifugation. PBMCs intended for TCR sequencing were cryopreserved in liquid nitrogen and thawed later in a water bath at 37 degrees C. Purity of sorted or isolated CD4+, CD8+ and CD8+ TEMRA cells was at least 90%. The table lists this clonotype with a count of one. Its specific antigen is unknown. Per-base quality was not reported, and no clone a single base away is much larger than it. A lone read gives weak evidence.

From the cysteine through the phenylalanine, the CDR3 covers 16 amino acids. Of all the DNA, just the CDR3 is kept, 48 bases in frame from base 1. This sequence uses TRBV21-1 and TRBJ1-1. TRBV21-1 is classified as a pseudogene. The clonotype originates from a human donor with multiple sclerosis. Input material: CD8+ T cells from PBMCs. The CDR3 protein is CASSSVHRQENTEAFF. The sequenced DNA: TGTGCCAGCAGCTCCGTACATAGGCAGGAGAACACTGAAGCTTTCTTT.